The entry below describes one T cell receptor (beta chain). What it binds is unknown. The method was immunoSEQ multiplex PCR; TCRdb's version includes in-frame clones alone and lacks a portion of them. Here the sample spans under 45,000 clones, 60% to 80% being singletons. This specimen comes from a study of PD-1 blockade in classical Hodgkin lymphoma. Regarding time point: cycle 4 day 1 (C4D1), after less than seven weeks of nivolumab. Patients all relapsed after autologous stem cell transplantation, and there was variation in brentuximab vedotin exposure. Patients had relapsed/refractory classical Hodgkin lymphoma with complete response, partial response or progressive disease as best response. Study-level points and caveats: CD4+ but not CD8+ TCR diversity rose significantly by C4D1. Newly diagnosed and completely responding patients shared comparable baseline diversity.

There are 14 residues in the CDR3. Trimming stripped 5 bases from V and 3 bases from J, with 14 bases between. Germline V lookup: CDR1 SNHLY, CDR2 FYNNEI. The sequence was collected from a human donor with classical Hodgkin lymphoma. V usage is TRBV2 and J usage is TRBJ2-7, with a tentative D call TRBD1 (6 bases). The sequences come from peripheral blood mononuclear cells (PBMCs), collected before the fourth cycle of nivolumab. The CDR3 coding sequence is TGTGCCAGCAGTCAAGACAGGAACCTCTACGAGCAGTACTTC. It specifies CASSQDRNLYEQYF.